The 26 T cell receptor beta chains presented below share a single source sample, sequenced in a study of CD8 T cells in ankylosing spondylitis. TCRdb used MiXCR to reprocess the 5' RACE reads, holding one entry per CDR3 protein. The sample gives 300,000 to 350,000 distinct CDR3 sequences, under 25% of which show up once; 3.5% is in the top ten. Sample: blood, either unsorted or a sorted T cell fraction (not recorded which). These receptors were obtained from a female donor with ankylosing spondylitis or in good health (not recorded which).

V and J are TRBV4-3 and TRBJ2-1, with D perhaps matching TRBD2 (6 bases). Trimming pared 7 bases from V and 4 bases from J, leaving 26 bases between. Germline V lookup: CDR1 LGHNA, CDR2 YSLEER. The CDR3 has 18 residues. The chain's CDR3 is CASTPGASHPGRYNEQFF. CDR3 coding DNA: TGCGCCAGCACCCCGGGAGCGTCCCACCCCGGAAGGTACAATGAGCAGTTCTTC.

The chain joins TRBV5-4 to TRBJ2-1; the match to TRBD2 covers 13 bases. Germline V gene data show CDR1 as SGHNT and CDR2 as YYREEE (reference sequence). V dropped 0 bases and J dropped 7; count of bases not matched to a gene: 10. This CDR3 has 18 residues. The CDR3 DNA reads TGTGCCAGCAGCTTGGCCCTTCTTGGGACTAGCGGGATAAATGAGCAGTTCTTC. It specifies CASSLALLGTSGINEQFF.

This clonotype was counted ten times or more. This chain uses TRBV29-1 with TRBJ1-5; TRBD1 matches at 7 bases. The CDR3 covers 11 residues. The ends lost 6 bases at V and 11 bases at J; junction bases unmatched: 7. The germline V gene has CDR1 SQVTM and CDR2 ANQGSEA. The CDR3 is CSVLTGRAQHF. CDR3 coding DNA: TGCAGCGTATTGACAGGGCGGGCCCAGCATTTT.

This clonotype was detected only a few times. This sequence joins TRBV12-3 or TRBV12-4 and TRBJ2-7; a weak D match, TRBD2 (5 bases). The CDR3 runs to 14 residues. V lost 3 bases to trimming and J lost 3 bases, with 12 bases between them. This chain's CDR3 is CASSLRATSYEQYF. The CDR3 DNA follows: TGTGCCAGCAGTTTGAGGGCCACTAGCTACGAGCAGTACTTC.

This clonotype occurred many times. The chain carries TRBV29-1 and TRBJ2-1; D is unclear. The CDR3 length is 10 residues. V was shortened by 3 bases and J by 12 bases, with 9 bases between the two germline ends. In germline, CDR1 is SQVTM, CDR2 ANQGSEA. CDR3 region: CSVEALGQFF. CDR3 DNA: TGCAGCGTTGAGGCGCTGGGGCAGTTCTTC.

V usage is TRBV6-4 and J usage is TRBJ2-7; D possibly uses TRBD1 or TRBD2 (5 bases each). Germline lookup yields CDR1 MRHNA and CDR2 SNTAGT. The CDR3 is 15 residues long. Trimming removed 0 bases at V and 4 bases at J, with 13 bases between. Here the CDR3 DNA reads TGTGCCAGCAGTGACTCGATAGGGACCACTTACGAGCAGTACTTC. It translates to CASSDSIGTTYEQYF.

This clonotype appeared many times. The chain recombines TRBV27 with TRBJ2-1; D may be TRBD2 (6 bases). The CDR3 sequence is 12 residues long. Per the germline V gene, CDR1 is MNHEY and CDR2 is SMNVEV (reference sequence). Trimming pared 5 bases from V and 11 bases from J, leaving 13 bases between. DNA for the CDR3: TGTGCCAGCAGTCCAAGACTAGATCAGCAGTTCTTC. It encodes CASSPRLDQQFF.

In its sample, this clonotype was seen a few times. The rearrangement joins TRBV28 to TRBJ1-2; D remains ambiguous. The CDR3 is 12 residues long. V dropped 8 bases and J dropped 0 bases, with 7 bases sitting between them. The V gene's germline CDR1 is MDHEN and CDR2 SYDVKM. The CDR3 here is CASQTANYGYTF. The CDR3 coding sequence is TGTGCCAGCCAGACCGCTAACTATGGCTACACCTTC.

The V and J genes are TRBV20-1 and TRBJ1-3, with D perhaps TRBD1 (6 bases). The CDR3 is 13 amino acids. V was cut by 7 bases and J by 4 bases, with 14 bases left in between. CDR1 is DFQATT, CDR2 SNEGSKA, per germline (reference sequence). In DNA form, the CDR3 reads TGCAGTGTCAGGGGCCGCGGCGGAAACACCATATATTTT. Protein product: CSVRGRGGNTIYF.

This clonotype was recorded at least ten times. As DNA, the CDR3 is TGTGCCAGCAGTTTTGGTCAGAGGGTACAGCCCCAGCATTTT. Translation: CASSFGQRVQPQHF. The chain recombines TRBV12-3 or TRBV12-4 with TRBJ1-5; D is unclear. The CDR3 covers 14 residues. Deletions cut 3 bases from V and 7 bases from J, with 13 bases between.

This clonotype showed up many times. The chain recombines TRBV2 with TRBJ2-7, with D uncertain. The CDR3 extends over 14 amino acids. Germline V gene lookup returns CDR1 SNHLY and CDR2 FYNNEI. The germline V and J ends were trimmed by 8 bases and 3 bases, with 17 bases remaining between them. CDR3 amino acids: CASQGPRPNYEQYF. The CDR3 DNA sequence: TGTGCCAGCCAAGGGCCTAGACCCAACTACGAGCAGTACTTC. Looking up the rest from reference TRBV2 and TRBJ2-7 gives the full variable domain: EPEVTQTPSHQVTQMGQEVILRCVPISNHLYFYWYRQILGQKVEFLVSFYNNEISEKSEIFDDQFSVERPDGSNFTLKIRSTKLEDSAMYFCASQGPRPNYEQYFGPGTRLTVT.

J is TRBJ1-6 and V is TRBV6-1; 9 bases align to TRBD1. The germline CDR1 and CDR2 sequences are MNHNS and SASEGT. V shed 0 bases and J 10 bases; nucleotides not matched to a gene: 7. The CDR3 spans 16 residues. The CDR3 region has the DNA TGTGCCAGCAGTGAAGCTTCGGACAGGGGTTACTCACCCCTCCACTTT. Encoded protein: CASSEASDRGYSPLHF.

Written as DNA, the CDR3 is TGTGCCAGCAGCTTAGGCCGAAAGTTCATCAACAATGAGCAGTTCTTC. Protein product: CASSLGRKFINNEQFF. This chain links TRBV13 with TRBJ2-1; D unresolved. V lost 0 bases to trimming and J lost 5 bases, with 14 bases between them. This CDR3 region has 16 residues. In germline, CDR1 is PRHDT, CDR2 FYEKMQ (reference sequence).

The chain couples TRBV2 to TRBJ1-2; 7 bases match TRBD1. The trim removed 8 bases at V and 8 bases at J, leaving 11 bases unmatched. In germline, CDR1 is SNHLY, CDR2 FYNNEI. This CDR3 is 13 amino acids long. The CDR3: CASSREGAGGYTF. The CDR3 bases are TGTGCCAGCTCCCGCGAGGGGGCGGGGGGCTACACCTTC.

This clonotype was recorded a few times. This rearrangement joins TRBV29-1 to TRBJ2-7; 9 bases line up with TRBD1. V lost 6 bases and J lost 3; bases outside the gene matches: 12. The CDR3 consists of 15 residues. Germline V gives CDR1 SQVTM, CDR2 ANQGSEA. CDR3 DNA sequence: TGCAGCGTCTCCGATCCGGGACAGGGATTCTACGAGCAGTACTTC. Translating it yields CSVSDPGQGFYEQYF.

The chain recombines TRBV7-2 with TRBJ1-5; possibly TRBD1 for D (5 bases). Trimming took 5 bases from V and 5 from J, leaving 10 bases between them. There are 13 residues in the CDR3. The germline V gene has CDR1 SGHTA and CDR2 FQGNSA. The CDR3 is CASSTQVDQPQHF. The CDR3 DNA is TGTGCCAGCAGCACACAGGTAGATCAGCCCCAGCATTTT.

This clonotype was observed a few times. Written as DNA, the CDR3 is TGTGCCATCAGTGAGGGAGGGGCGGGCGGCGAGCAGTACTTC. Protein: CAISEGGAGGEQYF. This chain uses TRBV10-3 with TRBJ2-7; TRBD2 might be the D (6 bases). The CDR3 has 14 amino acids. Germline loops: CDR1 ENHRY, CDR2 SYGVKD. V was shortened by 2 bases and J by 6 bases, with 14 bases between the two germline ends.

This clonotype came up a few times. The CDR3 sequence is CASSTTSRETQYF. The CDR3 nucleotides are TGTGCCAGCAGCACGACTAGCAGGGAGACCCAGTACTTC. The chain carries TRBV7-8 and TRBJ2-5; TRBD2 matches at 7 bases. The CDR3 length is 13 residues. V gave up 5 bases and J gave up 5 bases; unmatched junction bases: 5. The germline V gene encodes CDR1 SGHVS and CDR2 FQNEAQ.

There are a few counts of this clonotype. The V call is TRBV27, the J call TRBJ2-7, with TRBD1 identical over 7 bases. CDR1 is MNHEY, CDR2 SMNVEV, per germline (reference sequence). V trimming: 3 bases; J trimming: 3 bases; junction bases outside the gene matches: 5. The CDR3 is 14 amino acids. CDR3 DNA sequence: TGTGCCAGCAGTTTCCGGGACAGAGTCTACGAGCAGTACTTC. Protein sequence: CASSFRDRVYEQYF.

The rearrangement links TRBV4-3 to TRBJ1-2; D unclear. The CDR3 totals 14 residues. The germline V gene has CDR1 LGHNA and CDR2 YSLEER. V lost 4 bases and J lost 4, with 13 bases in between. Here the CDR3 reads CASSLGIRGYGYTF. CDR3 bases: TGCGCCAGCAGCCTAGGGATCCGGGGCTATGGCTACACCTTC.

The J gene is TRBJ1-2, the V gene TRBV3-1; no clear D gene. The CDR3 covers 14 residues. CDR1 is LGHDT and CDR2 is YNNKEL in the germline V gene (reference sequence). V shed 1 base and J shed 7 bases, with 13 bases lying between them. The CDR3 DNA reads TGTGCCAGCAGCCAAGTGCGCGGGATTGGTGGCTACACCTTC. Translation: CASSQVRGIGGYTF.

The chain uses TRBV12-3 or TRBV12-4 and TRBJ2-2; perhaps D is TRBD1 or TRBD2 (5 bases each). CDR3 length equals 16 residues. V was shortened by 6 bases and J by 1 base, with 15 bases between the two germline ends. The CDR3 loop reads CASRPGTLLNTGELFF. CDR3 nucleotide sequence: TGTGCCAGCAGGCCCGGGACGCTCCTGAACACCGGGGAGCTGTTTTTT.

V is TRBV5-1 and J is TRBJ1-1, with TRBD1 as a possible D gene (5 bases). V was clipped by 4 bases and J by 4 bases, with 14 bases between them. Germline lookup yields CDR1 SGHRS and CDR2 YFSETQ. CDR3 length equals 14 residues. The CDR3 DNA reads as TGCGCCAGCAGCCTGGACACCCTGGGCACTGAAGCTTTCTTT. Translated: CASSLDTLGTEAFF. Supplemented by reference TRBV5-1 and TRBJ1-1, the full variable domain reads KAGVTQTPRYLIKTRGQQVTLSCSPISGHRSVSWYQQTPGQGLQFLFEYFSETQRNKGNFPGRFSGRQFSNSRSEMNVSTLELGDSALYLCASSLDTLGTEAFFGQGTRLTVV.

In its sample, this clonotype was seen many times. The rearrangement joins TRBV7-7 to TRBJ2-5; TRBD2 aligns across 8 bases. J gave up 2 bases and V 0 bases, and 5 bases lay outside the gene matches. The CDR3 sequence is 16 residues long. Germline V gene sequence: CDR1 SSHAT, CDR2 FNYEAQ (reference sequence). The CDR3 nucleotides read TGTGCCAGCAGCTTAGCCCCCGCGGGAGGTCAAGAGACCCAGTACTTC. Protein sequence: CASSLAPAGGQETQYF.

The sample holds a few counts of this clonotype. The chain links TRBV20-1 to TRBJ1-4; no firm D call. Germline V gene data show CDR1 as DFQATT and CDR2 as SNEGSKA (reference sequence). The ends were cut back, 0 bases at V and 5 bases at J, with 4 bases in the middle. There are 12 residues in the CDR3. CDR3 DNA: TGCAGTGCTAGAGATCACAATGAAAAACTGTTTTTT. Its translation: CSARDHNEKLFF.

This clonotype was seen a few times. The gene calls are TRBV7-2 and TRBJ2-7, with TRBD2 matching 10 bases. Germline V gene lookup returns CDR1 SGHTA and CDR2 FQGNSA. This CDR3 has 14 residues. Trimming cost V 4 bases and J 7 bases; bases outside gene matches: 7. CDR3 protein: CASSSLAGVREQYF. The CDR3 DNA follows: TGTGCCAGCAGCTCCCTAGCGGGAGTAAGGGAGCAGTACTTC.